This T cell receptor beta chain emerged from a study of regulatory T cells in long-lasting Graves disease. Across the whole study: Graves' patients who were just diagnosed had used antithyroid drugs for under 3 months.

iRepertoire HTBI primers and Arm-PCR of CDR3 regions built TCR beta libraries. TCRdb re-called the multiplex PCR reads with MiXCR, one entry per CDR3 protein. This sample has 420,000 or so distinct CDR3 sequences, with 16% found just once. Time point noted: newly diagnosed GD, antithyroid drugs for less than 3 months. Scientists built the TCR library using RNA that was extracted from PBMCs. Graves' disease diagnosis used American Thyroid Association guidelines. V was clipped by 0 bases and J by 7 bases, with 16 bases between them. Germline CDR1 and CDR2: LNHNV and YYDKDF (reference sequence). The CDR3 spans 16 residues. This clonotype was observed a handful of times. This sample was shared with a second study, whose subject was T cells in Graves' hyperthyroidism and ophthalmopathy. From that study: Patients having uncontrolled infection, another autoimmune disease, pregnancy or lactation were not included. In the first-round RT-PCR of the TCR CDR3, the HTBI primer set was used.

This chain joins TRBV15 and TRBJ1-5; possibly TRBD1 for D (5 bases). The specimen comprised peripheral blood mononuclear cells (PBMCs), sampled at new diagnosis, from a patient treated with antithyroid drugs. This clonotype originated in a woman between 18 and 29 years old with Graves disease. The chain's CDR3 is CATSRDRPRGGQPQHF. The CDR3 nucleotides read TGTGCCACCAGCAGAGATCGACCGAGGGGCGGACAGCCCCAGCATTTT.